The sequence of this TCR beta chain was determined in a study of T-cell memory formation after mild COVID-19. Study-wide results and limits: Researchers could not confirm that second-wave clones peaking on day 37 targeted SARS-CoV-2.

CDR1 SQVTM and CDR2 ANQGSEA come from the germline V gene. The CDR3 is made up of 11 amino acids. The V end was cut by 7 bases, the J end by 4 bases, with 11 bases between. TCRdb fed the 5' RACE reads into MiXCR, producing one record per CDR3 protein. The sample lists about 350,000 distinct CDR3 sequences, 25% to 30% occurring once. Notes on this clonotype: As yet, its antigen is unknown.

The sequenced sample consisted of PBMCs or a T cell subset sorted from them (not recorded which). The TCR comes from an adult woman who had mild COVID-19 (a few samples of this study predate the infection). Cell type and time point are not known. The genes are TRBV29-1 and TRBJ2-7, with D possibly matching TRBD2 (6 bases). The CDR3 sequence is CSGLDGYEQYF. CDR3 coding DNA: TGCAGCGGACTAGACGGATACGAGCAGTACTTC.